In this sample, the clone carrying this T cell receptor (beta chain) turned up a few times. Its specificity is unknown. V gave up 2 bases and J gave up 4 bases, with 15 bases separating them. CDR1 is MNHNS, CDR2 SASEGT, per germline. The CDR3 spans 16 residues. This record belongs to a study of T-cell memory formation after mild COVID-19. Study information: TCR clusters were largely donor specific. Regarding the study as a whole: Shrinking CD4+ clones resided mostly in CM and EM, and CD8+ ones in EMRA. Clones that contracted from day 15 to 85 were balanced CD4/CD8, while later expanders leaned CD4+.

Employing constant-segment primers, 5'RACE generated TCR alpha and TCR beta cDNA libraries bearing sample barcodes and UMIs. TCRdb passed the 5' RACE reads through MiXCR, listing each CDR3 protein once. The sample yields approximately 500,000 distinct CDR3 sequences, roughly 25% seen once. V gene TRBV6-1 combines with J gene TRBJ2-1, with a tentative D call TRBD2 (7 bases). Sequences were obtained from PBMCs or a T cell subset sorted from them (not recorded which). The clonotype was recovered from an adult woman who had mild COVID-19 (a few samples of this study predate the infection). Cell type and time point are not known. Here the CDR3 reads CASSEWGGGGYNEQFF. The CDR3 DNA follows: TGTGCCAGCAGTGAATGGGGGGGCGGGGGTTACAATGAGCAGTTCTTC.